Listed here is a single T cell receptor beta chain. The antigen this receptor binds is unknown. Base quality data are lacking; no much larger clone is found one base away. The data were obtained in a study of cytomegalovirus exposure and HLA in healthy donors (dated by TCRdb to 2016 to 2017). Concerning the study at large: The roughly 700 repertoires of the first cohort and the roughly 110 validation repertoires were produced on the same platform, according to a later analysis. The study was designed to test whether signatures of past pathogen exposure could be identified by cataloging public T cell receptors. In addition to the first cohort of approximately 670 subjects, a separate validation cohort of 100 to 150 different subjects was used. To predict cytomegalovirus infection status, the study combined high-throughput TCR immunosequencing, statistical association of individual TCRs with disease status, and machine learning.

General conclusions and limits of the study: Subsequent analysis determined that TCRs grouped into clusters in the first cohort also showed a tendency toward co-occurrence across the roughly 120 validation repertoires, and 94% of cluster scores exceeded 0. A total of around 150 TCR beta chains were listed by the study as associated with cytomegalovirus. A few of the identified cytomegalovirus-associated TCR beta chains were confirmed in vitro to be specific for cytomegalovirus antigens. All 120 or so repertoires were used to score co-occurrence in the validation cohort in a later analysis, because that analysis had no HLA typing for the cohort. While some public TCRs were present in many individuals, most TCR sequences turned up only very rarely across donors. The classifier was reported to diagnose cytomegalovirus status with high specificity and sensitivity in both the original cohort and the validation cohort. It was suggested by the authors that the approach could potentially be generalized to other disease states and immunological phenotypes.

The donors were included in the validation cohort of some 120 subjects, a group kept apart from the roughly 730-subject first cohort. The receptor library was made with the immunoSEQ multiplex PCR assay. The paper's data handling went like this. A statistical classification framework was developed to diagnose cytomegalovirus status using the catalog of TCR beta chain sequences. Held by TCRdb, this immuneACCESS table contains in-frame sequences only and omits some clones. Under half of the omission traces to an unresolved V gene where checked; the cause of the rest is unknown. V and J calls and clone size come straight from that table; D and trimming were deduced from the DNA. The sample profile shows 150,000 or so clones; over 80% of them were found once. The ten largest account for 2% to 2.5% of the sample. As encoded in the germline V gene, CDR1 is SGDLS while CDR2 is YYNGEE. The CDR3, from cysteine to phenylalanine, totals 17 residues. The DNA shown is the 51-base CDR3, in frame from base 1. Germline trimming: 0 bases from V, 2 bases from J; junction bases outside gene matches: 6.

This chain joins TRBV9 to TRBJ2-5; 11 junctional bases match TRBD2. The origin of this receptor is a man between 25 and 39 years old in good health and CMV-seropositive. The sequenced material came from PBMCs. The CDR3 protein is CASSVASGGPVQETQYF. The nucleotide sequence reads as follows: TGTGCCAGCAGCGTAGCTAGCGGGGGGCCGGTTCAAGAGACCCAGTACTTC.